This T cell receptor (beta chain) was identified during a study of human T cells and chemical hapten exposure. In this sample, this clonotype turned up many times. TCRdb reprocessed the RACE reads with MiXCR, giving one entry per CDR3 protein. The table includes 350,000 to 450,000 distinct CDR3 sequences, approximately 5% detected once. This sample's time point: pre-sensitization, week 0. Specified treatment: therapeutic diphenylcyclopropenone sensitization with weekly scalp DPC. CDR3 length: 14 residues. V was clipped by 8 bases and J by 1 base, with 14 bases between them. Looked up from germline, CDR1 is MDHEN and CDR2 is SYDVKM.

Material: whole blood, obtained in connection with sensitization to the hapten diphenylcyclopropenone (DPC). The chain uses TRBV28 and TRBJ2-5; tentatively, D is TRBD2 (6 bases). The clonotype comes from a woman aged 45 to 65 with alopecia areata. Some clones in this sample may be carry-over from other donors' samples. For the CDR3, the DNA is TGTGCCAGCGAGTCCGTCGGGGGCCAAGAGACCCAGTACTTC. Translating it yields CASESVGGQETQYF.